This entry is about one T cell receptor (beta chain). The data are from a study of blood T cell repertoires in COVID-19. In the study overall: Both acute and convalescent COVID-19 samples were obtained from the United States, Italy and Spain. PBMCs, B-cell-depleted T cells, or T cells provided the cDNA or gDNA that made up the material.

As processed by the authors: Amplifying reference gene primers gave estimates of nucleated cell counts. Assay: immunoSEQ multiplex PCR; the TCRdb copy retains only in-frame clones and omits some. From that table come the V and J calls and clone size; the DNA was used to work out D and trimming. The top ten clones hold about 17% of a sample with under 150,000 clones, around 89% of them seen once. The specimen sequenced was peripheral blood. The source of this sequence is a man in his fifties with active or convalescent COVID-19.

CDR3 in DNA: TGTGCCAGCAGCTTAGAGTGGGCGGGGTCCCAAGAGACCCAGTACTTC. Its translation: CASSLEWAGSQETQYF. V usage is TRBV7-2 and J usage is TRBJ2-5; weak D call: TRBD2 (6 bases). CDR1 is SGHTA and CDR2 is FQGNSA in the germline V gene. The length of the CDR3 is 16 residues. With 1 base removed from V and 1 base from J, the gap between germline ends came to 13 bases.